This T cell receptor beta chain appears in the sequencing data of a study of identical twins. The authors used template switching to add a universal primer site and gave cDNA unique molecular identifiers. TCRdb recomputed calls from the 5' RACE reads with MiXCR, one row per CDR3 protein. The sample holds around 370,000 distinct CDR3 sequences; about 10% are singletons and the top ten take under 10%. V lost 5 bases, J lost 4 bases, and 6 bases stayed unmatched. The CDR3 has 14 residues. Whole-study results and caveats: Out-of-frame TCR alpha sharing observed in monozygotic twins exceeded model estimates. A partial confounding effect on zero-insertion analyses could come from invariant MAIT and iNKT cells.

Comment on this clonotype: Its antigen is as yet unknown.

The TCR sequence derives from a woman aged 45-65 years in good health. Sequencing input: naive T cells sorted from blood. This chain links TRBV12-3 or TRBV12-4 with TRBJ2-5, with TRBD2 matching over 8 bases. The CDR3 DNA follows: TGTGCCAGCAGTGCCCGGGAGGGCCTAGAGACCCAGTACTTC. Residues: CASSAREGLETQYF.